A selection of T cell receptor beta chains follows, all from one sample in a study of CXCR3-negative and CXCR3-positive naive CD8 T cells. One entry per CDR3 protein, without DNA, is what TCRdb gives after re-calling the 5' RACE reads. Its listing shows around 110,000 distinct CDR3 sequences. Sequenced material: naive CXCR3+ CD8+ T cells from blood. The source is a human donor in good health. Some clones in this sample may be carry-over from other donors' samples. Both conserved end residues are part of each CDR3.

v_gene: TRBV28; len: 14; j_gene: TRBJ2-5; CDR3aa: CASSSPEGAETQYF
v_gene: TRBV29-1; len: 16; j_gene: TRBJ2-5; CDR3aa: CSVDTLGDILGETQYF
v_gene: TRBV28; len: 15; j_gene: TRBJ2-7; CDR3aa: CASSPRRAELGEQYF
v_gene: TRBV12-3/TRBV12-4; len: 13; j_gene: TRBJ2-2; CDR3aa: CASSPHVFGELFF
v_gene: TRBV7-3; len: 18; j_gene: TRBJ2-2; CDR3aa: CASSSYGTGGPKAGELFF
v_gene: TRBV29-1; len: 13; j_gene: TRBJ1-2; CDR3aa: CSALTGSRDGYTF
v_gene: TRBV28; len: 14; j_gene: TRBJ1-1; CDR3aa: CASSLLGRGTEAFF
v_gene: TRBV12-3/TRBV12-4; len: 13; j_gene: TRBJ2-2; CDR3aa: CASSFQGPGELFF
v_gene: TRBV7-9; len: 15; j_gene: TRBJ2-1; CDR3aa: CASSEDGSSYNEQFF
v_gene: TRBV7-9; len: 17; j_gene: TRBJ2-2; CDR3aa: CASSPGNAGVKTGELFF
v_gene: TRBV28; len: 16; j_gene: TRBJ2-5; CDR3aa: CASSPWIGASQETQYF
v_gene: TRBV5-5; len: 13; j_gene: TRBJ2-7; CDR3aa: CASSFDIGFEQYF
v_gene: TRBV29-1; len: 15; j_gene: TRBJ1-2; CDR3aa: CSVEDYGSTNYGYTF
v_gene: TRBV27; len: 13; j_gene: TRBJ2-1; CDR3aa: CASRTTGNNEQFF
v_gene: TRBV30; len: 12; j_gene: TRBJ1-2; CDR3aa: CAWRRQLYGYTF
v_gene: TRBV20-1; len: 15; j_gene: TRBJ2-1; CDR3aa: CSARIQGTLYNEQFF
v_gene: TRBV7-6; len: 13; j_gene: TRBJ1-1; CDR3aa: CASSQLFNTEAFF
v_gene: TRBV29-1; len: 14; j_gene: TRBJ2-3; CDR3aa: CSVEGTGFPDTQYF
v_gene: TRBV20-1; len: 18; j_gene: TRBJ2-3; CDR3aa: CSARDALGLAGGTDTQYF
v_gene: TRBV3-1; len: 15; j_gene: TRBJ1-2; CDR3aa: CASSQGTGTGYGYTF
v_gene: TRBV2; len: 16; j_gene: TRBJ1-6; CDR3aa: CASSERDRGFDSPLHF
v_gene: TRBV28; len: 13; j_gene: TRBJ2-7; CDR3aa: CASSFNSRYEQYF